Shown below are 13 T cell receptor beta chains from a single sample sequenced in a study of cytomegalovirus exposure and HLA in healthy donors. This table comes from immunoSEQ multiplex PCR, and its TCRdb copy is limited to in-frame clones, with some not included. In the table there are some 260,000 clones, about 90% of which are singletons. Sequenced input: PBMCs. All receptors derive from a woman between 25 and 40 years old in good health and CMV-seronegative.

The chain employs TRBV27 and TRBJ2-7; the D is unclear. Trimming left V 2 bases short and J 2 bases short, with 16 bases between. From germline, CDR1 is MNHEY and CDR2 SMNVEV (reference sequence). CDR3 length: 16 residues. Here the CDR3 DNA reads TGTGCCAGCAGTTTAACTGGCCAGCCTTTTACCTACGAGCAGTACTTC. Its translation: CASSLTGQPFTYEQYF.

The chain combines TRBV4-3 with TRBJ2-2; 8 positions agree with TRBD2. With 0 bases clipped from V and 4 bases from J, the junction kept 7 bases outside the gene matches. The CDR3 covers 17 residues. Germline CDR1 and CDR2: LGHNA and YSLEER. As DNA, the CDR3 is TGCGCCAGCAGCCAAGATAGAGCGGGAGTGGTCACCGGGGAGCTGTTTTTT. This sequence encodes CASSQDRAGVVTGELFF.

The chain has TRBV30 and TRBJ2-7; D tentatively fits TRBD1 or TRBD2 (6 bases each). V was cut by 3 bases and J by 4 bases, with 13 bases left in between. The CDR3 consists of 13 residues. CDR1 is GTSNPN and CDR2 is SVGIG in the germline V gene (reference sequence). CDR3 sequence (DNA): TGTGCCTGGAGCCCAAGGGGGGTATACGAGCAGTACTTC. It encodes CAWSPRGVYEQYF.

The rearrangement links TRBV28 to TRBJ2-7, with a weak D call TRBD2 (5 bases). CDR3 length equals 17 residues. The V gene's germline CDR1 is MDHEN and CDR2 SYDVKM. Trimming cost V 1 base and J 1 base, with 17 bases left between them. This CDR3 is CASSLFPLVLNSYEQYF. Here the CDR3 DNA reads TGTGCCAGCAGTTTATTCCCACTAGTTTTGAATTCCTACGAGCAGTACTTC.

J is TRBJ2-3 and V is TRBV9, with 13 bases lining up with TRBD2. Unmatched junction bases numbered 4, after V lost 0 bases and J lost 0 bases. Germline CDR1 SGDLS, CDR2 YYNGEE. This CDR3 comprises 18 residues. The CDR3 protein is CASSVDGLAGVSTDTQYF. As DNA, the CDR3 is TGTGCCAGCAGCGTAGACGGACTAGCGGGAGTCAGCACAGATACGCAGTATTTT. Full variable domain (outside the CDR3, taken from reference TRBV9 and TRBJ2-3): DSGVTQTPKHLITATGQRVTLRCSPRSGDLSVYWYQQSLDQGLQFLIQYYNGEERAKGNILERFSAQQFPDLHSELNLSSLELGDSALYFCASSVDGLAGVSTDTQYFGPGTRLTVL.

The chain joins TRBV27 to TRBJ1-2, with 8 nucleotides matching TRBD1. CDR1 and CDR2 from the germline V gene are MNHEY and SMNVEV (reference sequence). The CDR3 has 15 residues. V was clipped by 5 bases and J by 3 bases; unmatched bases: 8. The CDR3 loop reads CASSQSTTGDYGYTF. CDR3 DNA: TGTGCCAGCAGTCAATCAACGACAGGGGACTATGGCTACACCTTC.

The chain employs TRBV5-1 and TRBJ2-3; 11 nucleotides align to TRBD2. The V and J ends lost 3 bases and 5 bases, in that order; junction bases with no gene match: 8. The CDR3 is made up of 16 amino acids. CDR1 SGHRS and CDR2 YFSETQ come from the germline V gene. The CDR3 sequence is CASSSPLGLAGDTQYF. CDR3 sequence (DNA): TGCGCCAGCAGCTCCCCCCTCGGACTAGCGGGAGATACGCAGTATTTT.

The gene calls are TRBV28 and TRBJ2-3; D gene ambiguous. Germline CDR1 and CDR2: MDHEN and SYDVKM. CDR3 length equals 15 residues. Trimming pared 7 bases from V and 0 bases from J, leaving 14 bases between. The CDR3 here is CASTNLGSSTDTQYF. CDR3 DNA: TGTGCCAGCACCAACTTAGGGTCTAGCACAGATACGCAGTATTTT.

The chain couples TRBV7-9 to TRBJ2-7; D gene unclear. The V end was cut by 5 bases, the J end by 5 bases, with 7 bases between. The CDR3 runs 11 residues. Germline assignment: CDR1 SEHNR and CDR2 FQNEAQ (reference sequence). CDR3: CASSPRHEQYF. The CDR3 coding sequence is TGTGCCAGCAGCCCGAGACACGAGCAGTACTTC. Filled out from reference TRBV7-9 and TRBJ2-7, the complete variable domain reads DTGVSQNPRHKITKRGQNVTFRCDPISEHNRLYWYRQTLGQGPEFLTYFQNEAQLEKSRLLSDRFSAERPKGSFSTLEIQRTEQGDSAMYLCASSPRHEQYFGPGTRLTVT.

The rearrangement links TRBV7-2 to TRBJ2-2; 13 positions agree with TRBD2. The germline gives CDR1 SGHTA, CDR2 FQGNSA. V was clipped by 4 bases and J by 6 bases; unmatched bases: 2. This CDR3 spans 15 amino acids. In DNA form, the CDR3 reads TGTGCCAGCAGCTCTGGACTAGCGGGAGCCGGGGAGCTGTTTTTT. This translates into CASSSGLAGAGELFF.

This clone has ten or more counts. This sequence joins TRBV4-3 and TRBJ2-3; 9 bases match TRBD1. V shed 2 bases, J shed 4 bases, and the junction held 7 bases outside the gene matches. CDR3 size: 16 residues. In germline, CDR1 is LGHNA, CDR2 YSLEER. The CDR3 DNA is TGCGCCAGCAGCCAACAACAGGGGGCGCCCCCAGATACGCAGTATTTT. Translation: CASSQQQGAPPDTQYF.

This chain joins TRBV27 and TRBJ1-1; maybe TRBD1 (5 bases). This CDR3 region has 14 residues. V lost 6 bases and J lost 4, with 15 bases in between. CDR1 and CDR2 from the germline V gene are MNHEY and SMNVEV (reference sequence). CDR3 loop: CASRESQGSTEAFF. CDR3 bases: TGTGCCAGCAGGGAATCCCAGGGCAGCACTGAAGCTTTCTTT.

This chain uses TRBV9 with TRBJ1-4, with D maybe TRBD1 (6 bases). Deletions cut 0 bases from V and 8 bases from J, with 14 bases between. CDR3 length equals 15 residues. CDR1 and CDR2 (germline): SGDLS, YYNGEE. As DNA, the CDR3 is TGTGCCAGCAGCGTAGGCCCAGGGGTGGGGGAAAAACTGTTTTTT. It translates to CASSVGPGVGEKLFF.